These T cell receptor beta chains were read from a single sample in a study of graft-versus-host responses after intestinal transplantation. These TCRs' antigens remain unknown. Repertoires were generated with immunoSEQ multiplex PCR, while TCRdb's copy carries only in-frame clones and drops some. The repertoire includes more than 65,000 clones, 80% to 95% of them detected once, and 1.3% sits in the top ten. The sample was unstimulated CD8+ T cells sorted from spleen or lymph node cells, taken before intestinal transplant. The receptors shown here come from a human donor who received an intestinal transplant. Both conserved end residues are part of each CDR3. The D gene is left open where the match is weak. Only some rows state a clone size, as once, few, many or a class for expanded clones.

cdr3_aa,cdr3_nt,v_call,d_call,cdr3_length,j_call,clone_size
CASSLTVNNEQFF,TGTGCCAGCAGCTTGACGGTTAACAATGAGCAGTTCTTC,TRBV5-6,.,13,TRBJ2-1,.
CASSPLAGVARKLFF,TGTGCCAGCAGCCCCCTTGCAGGGGTTGCGCGAAAACTGTTTTTT,TRBV6-5,.,15,TRBJ1-4,few
CASSWTSGYEQYF,TGCGCCAGCAGCTGGACTAGCGGCTACGAGCAGTACTTC,TRBV5-1,TRBD2,13,TRBJ2-7,.
CAFLGAEQFF,TGTGCCTTTCTAGGTGCTGAGCAGTTCTTC,TRBV5-8,.,10,TRBJ2-1,.
CASSYLGGFMNTEAFF,TGTGCCAGCAGTTACCTCGGGGGGTTCATGAACACTGAAGCTTTCTTT,TRBV6-6,.,16,TRBJ1-1,.
CATRDREETQYF,TGTGCCACCAGGGACAGAGAAGAGACCCAGTACTTC,TRBV2,TRBD1,12,TRBJ2-5,once
CASTSGGAGTDTQYF,TGTGCCAGCACATCGGGGGGTGCGGGCACAGATACGCAGTATTTT,TRBV9,TRBD2,15,TRBJ2-3,.
CASSDGLAGDPIQETQYF,TGTGCCAGCAGTGATGGACTAGCGGGTGACCCGATTCAAGAGACCCAGTACTTC,TRBV2,TRBD2,18,TRBJ2-5,once
CASSQGLGVQPQHF,TGCGCCAGCAGCCAAGGTCTAGGAGTTCAGCCCCAGCATTTT,TRBV4-1,.,14,TRBJ1-5,few
CASSQEGPSYNEQFF,TGCGCCAGCAGCCAGGAGGGACCGAGCTACAATGAGCAGTTCTTC,TRBV4-1,.,15,TRBJ2-1,.
CASSLDGGTYNSPLHF,TGCGCCAGCAGCTTGGATGGCGGAACCTATAATTCACCCCTCCACTTT,TRBV5-1,.,16,TRBJ1-6,.
CASSQGGGPEDNQPQHF,TGCGCCAGCAGCCAAGGTGGGGGCCCGGAGGACAATCAGCCCCAGCATTTT,TRBV4-1,.,17,TRBJ1-5,.
CSVESGVYGYTF,TGCAGCGTTGAATCAGGGGTCTATGGCTACACCTTC,TRBV29-1,.,12,TRBJ1-2,.
CASSQSGGLGSETQYF,TGTGCCAGCAGCCAATCGGGAGGGCTCGGTTCGGAGACCCAGTACTTC,TRBV27,TRBD2,16,TRBJ2-5,.